A selection of T cell receptor beta chains follows, all from one sample in a study of shared clonotypes between healthy human individuals. The protocol was immunoSEQ multiplex PCR, while the TCRdb copy is restricted to in-frame clones and leaves out a portion. The data show hundreds of thousands of clones, 95% to 98% seen once. Sequencing input: naive CD4+ T cells sorted from blood. The source of these receptors is a woman under 40 in good health. Each CDR3 is given with its conserved first and last residue. The size entry is marked missing in some rows and otherwise reads once, few, many or a size class.

CDR3	V	J	size
CASSQVLGGDQQETQYF	TRBV4-2	TRBJ2-5	.
CASSHLAAGEYEQYF	TRBV4-1	TRBJ2-7	few
CASRSRGSSPLHF	TRBV6-5	TRBJ1-6	.
CASSRAISPGSTNEKLFF	TRBV5-8	TRBJ1-4	.
CASSLQANQPQHF	TRBV7-2	TRBJ1-5	once
CASSLGFGQPQHF	TRBV28	TRBJ1-5	.
CASSGRRAGTYEQYF	TRBV9	TRBJ2-7	.
CATSRGDRDVRNTIYF	TRBV15	TRBJ1-3	.
CASSLVEEQYF	TRBV7-9	TRBJ2-7	.
CAWSVLGYSSGANVLTF	TRBV30	TRBJ2-6	.
CASSSDKSMNTEAFF	TRBV5-1	TRBJ1-1	.
CASSQEGTVPNEKLFF	TRBV4-1	TRBJ1-4	.
CASSLKLAGVETQYF	TRBV5-4	TRBJ2-5	.
CASSPDGAAQYF	TRBV9	TRBJ2-3	once
CASTTPGGGVNTEAFF	TRBV2	TRBJ1-1	once
CASSLEFQSQHF	TRBV5-8	TRBJ1-5	.
CASSQWTPNYGYTF	TRBV23-1	TRBJ1-2	.
CASSLHRGRTSTTNEKLFF	TRBV11-2	TRBJ1-4	.
CASRQSPGLAGTDTQYF	TRBV9	TRBJ2-3	once
CASSPVTGAYEQYF	TRBV18	TRBJ2-7	.
CASSQRMGLGRNEQFF	TRBV14	TRBJ2-1	.
CASSPDIQNTEAFF	TRBV18	TRBJ1-1	few
CASSPRGNEKLFF	TRBV7-9	TRBJ1-4	.
CASSNGRGLDQNEQFF	TRBV21-1	TRBJ2-1	.
CASGGRLNTGELFF	TRBV6-6	TRBJ2-2	.
CASSETRASGRITQYF	TRBV25-1	TRBJ2-3	.
CASSPLAGGPETQYF	TRBV19	TRBJ2-5	.
CASSFSVPGPAGLTYEQYF	TRBV5-4	TRBJ2-7	once
CASSPGLGRNEQFF	TRBV5-1	TRBJ2-1	.
CASSLLLSGQAFHEQYF	TRBV5-6	TRBJ2-7	.
CASSPGTGNQPQHF	TRBV5-5	TRBJ1-5	.
CASSYNSEAFF	TRBV6-5	TRBJ1-1	.
CASSSSGNTDTQYF	TRBV7-9	TRBJ2-3	.
CASSLAGVNTGELFF	TRBV5-1	TRBJ2-2	.
CSASPSYEQYF	TRBV20-1	.	.
CASSHADKKYEQYF	TRBV16	TRBJ2-7	.
CASTLLAGGGGELFF	TRBV6-6	TRBJ2-2	.
CASSSPTSGSPQETQYF	TRBV27	TRBJ2-5	.